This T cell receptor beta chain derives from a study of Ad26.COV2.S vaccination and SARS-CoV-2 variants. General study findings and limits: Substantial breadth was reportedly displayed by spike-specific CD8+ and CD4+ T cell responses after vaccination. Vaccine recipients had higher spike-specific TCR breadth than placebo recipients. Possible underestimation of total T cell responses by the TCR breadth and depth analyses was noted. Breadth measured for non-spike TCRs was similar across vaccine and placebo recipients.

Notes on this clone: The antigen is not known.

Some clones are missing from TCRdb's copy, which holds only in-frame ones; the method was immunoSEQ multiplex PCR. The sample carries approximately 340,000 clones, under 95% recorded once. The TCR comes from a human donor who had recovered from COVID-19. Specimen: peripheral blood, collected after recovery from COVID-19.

CDR3 bases: TGTGCCAGCAGCGGAGCCGGGACAGGGGGTGCCTCTGGGGCCAACGTCCTGACTTTC. Amino acids: CASSGAGTGGASGANVLTF. This chain connects TRBV5-4 to TRBJ2-6, with 11 bases fitting TRBD1. There are 19 residues in the CDR3. Germline V CDR1 and CDR2: SGHNT, YYREEE (reference sequence). Germline trimming cut 4 bases from V and 0 bases from J; bases unmatched to any gene: 9.